This T cell receptor (beta chain) was recorded in a study of metastatic and nonmetastatic thyroid tumors. Study background: Repertoires of blood and of tissue (tumor or nodule) from malignant and benign thyroid patients were compared.

Among the patients, none had received any treatment before thyroid surgery. TCRdb reassembled clones from the PCR reads with MiXCR. The table has 24,000 or so clones, about an eighth seen once; the top ten hold 4% to 6%. Per the germline V gene, CDR1 is MNHEY and CDR2 is SVGAGI. This CDR3 contains 15 residues. V was clipped by 4 bases and J by 0 bases, with 11 bases between them. Sequencing used blood. This sequence originates from a female donor with papillary thyroid cancer or a benign thyroid nodule (not recorded which). Some clones in this sample may be carry-over from other donors' samples. The V gene is TRBV6-5, the J gene TRBJ2-3, with D unclear. CDR3 sequence (DNA): TGTGCCAGCAGTTTTATCCTAGATAGCACAGATACGCAGTATTTT. Its protein product is CASSFILDSTDTQYF.